This T cell receptor (beta chain) was sequenced in a study of T-cell reconstitution after alpha-beta-depleted transplantation in children. Study-wide findings and caveats: There were some patients whose high TCRbeta diversity at day 60 came from surviving recipient T cells and thymic progenitors.

Trimming stripped 0 bases from V and 7 bases from J, with 11 bases between. The CDR3 spans 14 residues. Germline CDR1 MNHEY, CDR2 SVGAGI. A library of TCRbeta sequences, prepared with unique molecular identifiers, was generated. TCRdb re-called the PCR reads with MiXCR, one entry per CDR3 protein. Of about a million distinct CDR3 sequences listed, around 30% are singletons. This clonotype has just a few counts. What it binds is not known. The specimen comprised PBMCs, mostly from graft donor cells, sampled 360 days after TCRalphabeta/CD19-depleted stem cell transplant. This chain links TRBV6-5 with TRBJ2-3; no clear D. This clonotype was sampled from a boy in the first two years of life who had a stem cell transplant for SCID, so the T cells may come from the graft donor. The CDR3 nucleotides read TGTGCCAGCAGTTACTCTCCCCTACTTTATACGCAGTATTTT. This gives the protein CASSYSPLLYTQYF.